This T cell receptor beta chain was sequenced during a study of long-term antiretroviral therapy in people with HIV. Sequencing used immunoSEQ v3.0 at survey level. The method was immunoSEQ multiplex PCR; TCRdb's version includes in-frame clones alone and lacks a portion of them. The sample lists 42,000 or so clones; around 86% were seen once. Trimming took off 3 bases at V and 0 bases at J, with 11 bases between the two ends. CDR1 and CDR2 from the germline V gene are SEHNR and FQNEAQ (reference sequence). The CDR3 extends over 15 amino acids. Source: unsorted PBMCs, taken 0.1 years before starting antiretroviral therapy. The gene calls are TRBV7-9 and TRBJ1-1; D ambiguous. The receptor comes from a woman between 45 and 65 years old with HIV. The CDR3 loop reads CASSLDLLMNTEAFF. The DNA for the CDR3 is TGTGCCAGCAGCTTGGACCTCCTCATGAACACTGAAGCTTTCTTT.